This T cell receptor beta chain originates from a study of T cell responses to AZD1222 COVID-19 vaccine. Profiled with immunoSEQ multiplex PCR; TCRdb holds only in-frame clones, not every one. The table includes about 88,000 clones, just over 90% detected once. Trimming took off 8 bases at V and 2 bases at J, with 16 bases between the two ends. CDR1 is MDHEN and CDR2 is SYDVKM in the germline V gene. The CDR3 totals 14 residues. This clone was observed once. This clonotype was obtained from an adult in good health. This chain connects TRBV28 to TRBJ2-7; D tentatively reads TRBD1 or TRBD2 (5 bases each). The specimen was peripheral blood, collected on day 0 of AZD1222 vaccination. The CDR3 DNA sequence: TGTGCCAGCTTCTCGGGGACCCCAACCTACGAGCAGTACTTC. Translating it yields CASFSGTPTYEQYF.